Detailed here is one T cell receptor (beta chain). CDR3 length equals 13 residues. The junction had 4 bases not matched to a gene; V was cut back by 5 bases and J by 4 bases. In germline, CDR1 is LNHDA, CDR2 SQIVND (reference sequence). This sample stems from a study of cytomegalovirus exposure and HLA in healthy donors. The PCR used 60 Vbeta and 13 Jbeta primers. The data were produced by immunoSEQ multiplex PCR, yet TCRdb's version contains in-frame clones alone and is incomplete. The table has 150,000 to 200,000 clones, more than 75% seen once; the top ten hold approximately 1.9%. The sample was PBMCs. The rearrangement joins TRBV19 to TRBJ1-2; TRBD1 matches 7 bases. This sequence was found in a woman aged 18-29 years in good health and CMV-seronegative. For the CDR3, the DNA is TGTGCCAGTAGTTTCCGGGACAGCTATGGCTACACCTTC. Its translation is CASSFRDSYGYTF.